Listed here are 28 T cell receptor beta chains from one sample, sequenced in a study of monozygotic twins with cystic fibrosis (dated by TCRdb to about 2021). Library preparation was by the immunoSEQ multiplex PCR assay. Sourced from immuneACCESS, this table was stored by TCRdb with only in-frame sequences that have V and J called. A share of the clones is absent; for the studies checked, an unresolved V gene accounts for under half, and the remainder has no known explanation. The sample records roughly 30,000 clones, 92% of which are singletons. Of the sample, roughly 0.85% falls within the top ten clones. The sequenced material came from blood. The source is a girl under 10 years old with cystic fibrosis.

This clone was found a few times. The V call is TRBV7-3, the J call TRBJ1-3, with a tentative D call TRBD1 (5 bases). Per germline, CDR1 SGHTA and CDR2 FQGTGA. The CDR3 is made up of 16 amino acids. Trimming stripped 4 bases from V and 2 bases from J, with 15 bases between. Written as DNA, the CDR3 is TGTGCCAGCAGCTGGGACGGCAACCTCACTGGAAACACCATATATTTT. Translation: CASSWDGNLTGNTIYF. The entire variable domain, with the rest obtained from reference TRBV7-3 and TRBJ1-3, is as follows: GAGVSQTPSNKVTEKGKYVELRCDPISGHTALYWYRQSLGQGPEFLIYFQGTGAADDSGLPNDRFFAVRPEGSVSTLKIQRTERGDSAVYLCASSWDGNLTGNTIYFGEGSWLTVV.

The chain is built from TRBV9 and TRBJ2-2; D is perhaps TRBD1 or TRBD2 (5 bases each). The CDR3 has 15 residues. V lost 5 bases, J lost 4 bases, and 15 bases lay in between. Germline V gene lookup returns CDR1 SGDLS and CDR2 YYNGEE. The CDR3 DNA reads TGTGCCAGCAGTTCTGACCCCGGGGCCACCGGGGAGCTGTTTTTT. Translated, it gives CASSSDPGATGELFF. The complete variable domain, with remaining parts taken from reference TRBV9 and TRBJ2-2, reads DSGVTQTPKHLITATGQRVTLRCSPRSGDLSVYWYQQSLDQGLQFLIQYYNGEERAKGNILERFSAQQFPDLHSELNLSSLELGDSALYFCASSSDPGATGELFFGEGSRLTVL.

J is TRBJ1-5 and V is TRBV2; TRBD1 might be the D (6 bases). Per germline, CDR1 SNHLY and CDR2 FYNNEI. The V and J ends lost 9 bases and 2 bases respectively, with 14 bases between them. This CDR3 contains 14 residues. The CDR3 DNA follows: TGTGCCAGTACAGGGTTTGAGGGCAATCAGCCCCAGCATTTT. This codes for CASTGFEGNQPQHF. Full variable domain (missing parts from reference TRBV2 and TRBJ1-5): EPEVTQTPSHQVTQMGQEVILRCVPISNHLYFYWYRQILGQKVEFLVSFYNNEISEKSEIFDDQFSVERPDGSNFTLKIRSTKLEDSAMYFCASTGFEGNQPQHFGDGTRLSIL.

The chain recombines TRBV7-9 with TRBJ1-2, with D perhaps TRBD1 (6 bases). V was clipped by 2 bases and J by 4 bases, with 11 bases between them. CDR1 is SEHNR, CDR2 FQNEAQ, per germline (reference sequence). This CDR3 has 14 residues. Here the CDR3 reads CASSLPDSFYGYTF. In nucleotides, the CDR3 is TGTGCCAGCAGCTTACCGGACAGCTTCTATGGCTACACCTTC.

The rearrangement joins TRBV11-1 to TRBJ2-6; no clear D. The CDR3 contains 13 residues. CDR1 SGHAT and CDR2 FQDESV come from the germline V gene (reference sequence). Trimming removed 6 bases from V and 0 bases from J, with 3 bases in between. CDR3: CASSVSGANVLTF. The CDR3 nucleotides read TGTGCCAGCAGTGTCTCTGGGGCCAACGTCCTGACTTTC.

V usage is TRBV2 and J usage is TRBJ1-1; the D is unclear. This CDR3 comprises 12 residues. Germline values: CDR1 SNHLY, CDR2 FYNNEI. V was pared by 4 bases and J by 0 bases, with 3 bases between. The DNA for the CDR3 is TGTGCCAGCAGTGCGATGAACACTGAAGCTTTCTTT. Its protein is CASSAMNTEAFF.

The chain joins TRBV6-1 to TRBJ2-3, with 11 bases that match TRBD2. The CDR3 length is 17 residues. The junction had 7 bases not matched to a gene; V was cut back by 2 bases and J by 3 bases. CDR1 and CDR2 (germline): MNHNS, SASEGT. The CDR3 spells CASSETLAGGPTDTQYF. The CDR3 nucleotides are TGTGCCAGCAGTGAAACCTTAGCGGGGGGGCCAACAGATACGCAGTATTTT.

This chain uses TRBV27 with TRBJ2-3; no firm D call. This CDR3 spans 13 amino acids. The germline V gene encodes CDR1 MNHEY and CDR2 SMNVEV (reference sequence). Trimming took 3 bases from V and 6 from J, leaving 10 bases between them. CDR3 nucleotides: TGTGCCAGCAGTTTGGGTAAGCTGGATACGCAGTATTTT. This gives the protein CASSLGKLDTQYF.

The chain uses TRBV18 and TRBJ2-2, with D tentatively TRBD1 (6 bases). The CDR3 extends over 16 amino acids. The V end lost 3 bases, the J end lost 7 bases, and 18 bases lay between the germline ends. Germline CDR1 is KGHSH and CDR2 is LQKENI. CDR3 DNA sequence: TGTGCCAGCTCACCTAATATACAGGGTGAGGACGGGGAGCTGTTTTTT. As protein: CASSPNIQGEDGELFF.

This clone was seen just once. The J gene is TRBJ1-2, the V gene TRBV21-1. TRBV21-1 is tagged as a pseudogene. The length of the CDR3 is 13 residues. The CDR3 region is CAPPEATNYGYTF. The CDR3 region has the DNA TGTGCCCCACCAGAAGCAACTAACTATGGCTACACCTTC.

V usage is TRBV6-1 and J usage is TRBJ1-2, with 8 bases lining up with TRBD1. Germline CDR1 MNHNS, CDR2 SASEGT. V dropped 5 bases and J dropped 9; count of bases not matched to a gene: 5. CDR3 length: 12 amino acids. The CDR3 bases are TGTGCCAGCAGTTTGACAGGGGACCGCTACACCTTC. Its translation is CASSLTGDRYTF.

The chain has TRBV28 and TRBJ2-1; 7 nucleotides line up with TRBD2. This CDR3 comprises 14 residues. Germline CDR1 MDHEN, CDR2 SYDVKM. V lost 8 bases and J lost 3; bases outside the gene matches: 7. CDR3 protein: CASRGGRDYNEQFF. DNA of the CDR3: TGTGCCAGCCGAGGCGGGAGAGACTACAATGAGCAGTTCTTC. Drawing the rest from reference TRBV28 and TRBJ2-1, the complete variable domain is DVKVTQSSRYLVKRTGEKVFLECVQDMDHENMFWYRQDPGLGLRLIYFSYDVKMKEKGDIPEGYSVSREKKERFSLILESASTNQTSMYLCASRGGRDYNEQFFGPGTRLTVL.

The rearrangement joins TRBV7-9 to TRBJ2-1, with 7 bases fitting TRBD2. This CDR3 comprises 12 residues. Looked up from germline, CDR1 is SEHNR and CDR2 is FQNEAQ (reference sequence). V shed 10 bases, J shed 7 bases, and the junction held 7 bases outside the gene matches. CDR3 DNA sequence: TGTGCCACCGCACTAGCGACGAATGAGCAGTTCTTC. Translating it yields CATALATNEQFF.

The gene calls are TRBV5-1 and TRBJ1-5; 7 nucleotides line up with TRBD1. CDR3 length: 15 amino acids. V gave up 1 base and J gave up 1 base; unmatched junction bases: 2. Germline V gives CDR1 SGHRS, CDR2 YFSETQ. Here the CDR3 reads CASSLNRGSNQPQHF. In DNA, the CDR3 is TGCGCCAGCAGCTTGAACAGGGGCAGCAATCAGCCCCAGCATTTT.

The chain recombines TRBV30 with TRBJ2-1, with no clear D. The germline V gene encodes CDR1 GTSNPN and CDR2 SVGIG (reference sequence). There are 13 residues in the CDR3. V was trimmed by 3 bases and J by 7 bases, leaving 13 bases between them. CDR3 sequence reads: CAWRGLRANEQFF. The CDR3 nucleotides are TGTGCCTGGAGGGGCCTACGGGCGAATGAGCAGTTCTTC.

This clone was seen only once. V gene TRBV7-2 combines with J gene TRBJ1-2; D remains ambiguous. Trimming left V 1 base short and J 2 bases short, with 8 bases between. Germline V gene data show CDR1 as SGHTA and CDR2 as FQGNSA. This CDR3 is built from 14 residues. The CDR3 here is CASSLVGINYGYTF. CDR3 nucleotide sequence: TGTGCCAGCAGCTTAGTAGGGATAAACTATGGCTACACCTTC.

The gene calls are TRBV12-2 and TRBJ1-2. TRBV12-2 is designated a pseudogene. The CDR3 has 14 amino acids. The CDR3 is CASRFQGEGYGYTF. CDR3 nucleotide sequence: TGTGCAAGTCGCTTCCAGGGGGAGGGCTATGGCTACACCTTC.

This chain connects TRBV5-5 to TRBJ1-5; D remains unclear. Trimming pared 0 bases from V and 6 bases from J, leaving 10 bases between. CDR3 length: 14 residues. Germline V lookup: CDR1 SGHKS, CDR2 YYEKEE (reference sequence). CDR3: CASSLEAASQPQHF. The CDR3 DNA reads TGTGCCAGCAGCTTGGAGGCGGCCAGTCAGCCCCAGCATTTT.

The V and J genes are TRBV5-8 and TRBJ2-7; D could derive from TRBD1 or TRBD2 (5 bases each). The V end lost 2 bases, the J end lost 6 bases, and 18 bases lay between the germline ends. The CDR3 is made up of 15 amino acids. The V gene's germline CDR1 is SGHTS and CDR2 YDEGEE. CDR3 region: CASSLRYGRAGEQYF. The CDR3 DNA reads TGTGCCAGCAGCTTACGGTACGGCAGGGCGGGCGAGCAGTACTTC.

In this sample, this clone turned up once. The gene calls are TRBV27 and TRBJ2-1, with TRBD1 matching over 10 bases. The CDR3 runs to 16 residues. Per germline, CDR1 MNHEY and CDR2 SMNVEV (reference sequence). V shed 7 bases, J shed 7 bases, and the junction held 13 bases outside the gene matches. CDR3 sequence reads: CASTHPGDRGPNEQFF. In DNA, the CDR3 is TGTGCCAGCACCCACCCTGGGGACAGGGGACCAAATGAGCAGTTCTTC.

This clone was counted a single time. The chain employs TRBV5-5 and TRBJ1-2, with TRBD1 matching 7 bases. Germline CDR1 and CDR2: SGHKS and YYEKEE (reference sequence). This CDR3 contains 16 residues. The V segment lost 0 bases and the J segment 0 bases; nucleotides outside the gene matches: 5. The CDR3 is CASSLGMGTANYGYTF. In DNA form, the CDR3 reads TGTGCCAGCAGCTTGGGCATGGGGACAGCTAACTATGGCTACACCTTC.

J is TRBJ1-2 and V is TRBV28; D gene uncertain. The CDR3 totals 18 residues. Germline V gives CDR1 MDHEN, CDR2 SYDVKM. Trimming took off 2 bases at V and 3 bases at J, with 22 bases between the two ends. The chain's CDR3 is CASSLNAVSQRPYYGYTF. In DNA, the CDR3 is TGTGCCAGCAGTTTAAATGCGGTGTCTCAACGGCCGTACTATGGCTACACCTTC.

CDR3 DNA: TGTGCCAGCAGCCAACTCGGGGGGATCCCTGAAGCTTTCTTT. Protein: CASSQLGGIPEAFF. V usage is TRBV14 and J usage is TRBJ1-1; perhaps TRBD1 as D (5 bases). The CDR3 sequence is 14 residues long. The V gene lost 2 bases and the J gene lost 6 bases, with 13 bases spanning the gap. Per the germline V gene, CDR1 is SGHDN and CDR2 is FVKESK.

The chain uses TRBV6-5 and TRBJ2-1, with unresolved D. Germline loops: CDR1 MNHEY, CDR2 SVGAGI. The CDR3 is 14 residues long. The ends were cut back, 5 bases at V and 7 bases at J, with 15 bases in the middle. This CDR3 is CASSRDPQENEQFF. CDR3 DNA: TGTGCCAGCAGTCGAGATCCTCAGGAAAATGAGCAGTTCTTC.

This sequence joins TRBV20-1 and TRBJ2-7; perhaps D is TRBD1 or TRBD2 (5 bases each). V was pared by 5 bases and J by 11 bases, with 16 bases between. The CDR3 totals 11 residues. CDR1 and CDR2 (germline): DFQATT, SNEGSKA (reference sequence). DNA for the CDR3: TGCAGTGCTGGGGACCCTCTAGGCGAGTACTTC. Amino acid sequence: CSAGDPLGEYF.

V usage is TRBV10-2 and J usage is TRBJ2-1, with TRBD2 as a possible D gene (7 bases). V lost 6 bases, J lost 6 bases, and 18 bases lay in between. The CDR3 consists of 15 residues. CDR1 and CDR2 from the germline V gene are WSHSY and SAAADI. The CDR3 loop reads CASRARGGASNEQFF. CDR3 nucleotides: TGCGCCAGCAGAGCTCGTGGGGGGGCGTCCAATGAGCAGTTCTTC.

The chain uses TRBV7-2 and TRBJ2-3, with 8 bases identical to TRBD1. V dropped 2 bases and J dropped 3; count of bases not matched to a gene: 7. Germline V gene data show CDR1 as SGHTA and CDR2 as FQGNSA. The length of the CDR3 is 16 residues. The CDR3 coding sequence is TGTGCCAGCAGCTTACTTACAGGGGGAAGAACAGATACGCAGTATTTT. Translating gives CASSLLTGGRTDTQYF.

The CDR3 region has the DNA TGCGCCAGCAGTGAGTCTGGGGATCTCTCCATCAATCAGCCCCAGCATTTT. This codes for CASSESGDLSINQPQHF. V usage is TRBV10-2 and J usage is TRBJ1-5; D gene uncertain. Trimming shortened V by 0 bases and J by 3 bases, and 15 bases separated the two germline ends. The CDR3 runs to 17 residues. Germline CDR1 and CDR2: WSHSY and SAAADI.